The clone carrying this TCR beta chain was observed a single time. Antigen specificity is unknown. Healthy donors had no documented immune events, such as infections, while sampled. Unmatched junction bases numbered 9, after V lost 6 bases and J lost 6 bases. The V gene's germline CDR1 is SGHTA and CDR2 FQGNSA. This CDR3 is 15 amino acids long. This sample was taken from a study of identifying expanded T cells in peripheral blood. The protocol was immunoSEQ multiplex PCR, while the TCRdb copy is restricted to in-frame clones and leaves out a portion. The sample comprises around 120,000 clones, around nine tenths of which are singletons, and less than 10% rests with the top ten. Study-wide results and caveats: About 1.3 clones differed between technical replicates, versus roughly 16 and 20 over time. Across healthy donors, higher total template counts meant significantly greater approximately two-week count variance.

The sequenced sample consisted of blood. This TCR came from a person aged 18 to 70 in good health. The chain is built from TRBV7-2 and TRBJ1-5, with 9 positions matching TRBD1. CDR3 bases: TGTGCCAGCAGTCCGCGGACAGGGGAAAGTCAGCCCCAGCATTTT. Translation: CASSPRTGESQPQHF. Based on the CDR3 plus reference TRBV7-2 and TRBJ1-5, the full variable domain is GAGVSQSPSNKVTEKGKDVELRCDPISGHTALYWYRQSLGQGLEFLIYFQGNSAPDKSGLPSDRFSAERTGGSVSTLTIQRTQQEDSAVYLCASSPRTGESQPQHFGDGTRLSIL.